The source of this TCR beta chain is a study of blood T cell repertoires in COVID-19. Looking at the study overall: Collection of acute and convalescent COVID-19 samples took place in the United States, Italy and Spain.

Germline CDR1 SGHVS, CDR2 FQNEAQ. The length of the CDR3 is 14 residues. V was pared by 10 bases and J by 3 bases, with 15 bases between. Clones were read by immunoSEQ multiplex PCR, and TCRdb kept only the in-frame ones, dropping some. The sample yields approximately 380,000 clones, roughly nine tenths seen once. The sequence derives from a woman between 40 and 55 years old who had been exposed to COVID-19. This chain links TRBV7-8 with TRBJ2-2, with D perhaps matching TRBD1 (5 bases). Sequencing was done on a sample of PBMCs or T cells enriched from blood (not recorded which). Written as DNA, the CDR3 is TGTGCCACGGCCAGAAGCAGGGACACCGGGGAGCTGTTTTTT. It is translated as CATARSRDTGELFF.